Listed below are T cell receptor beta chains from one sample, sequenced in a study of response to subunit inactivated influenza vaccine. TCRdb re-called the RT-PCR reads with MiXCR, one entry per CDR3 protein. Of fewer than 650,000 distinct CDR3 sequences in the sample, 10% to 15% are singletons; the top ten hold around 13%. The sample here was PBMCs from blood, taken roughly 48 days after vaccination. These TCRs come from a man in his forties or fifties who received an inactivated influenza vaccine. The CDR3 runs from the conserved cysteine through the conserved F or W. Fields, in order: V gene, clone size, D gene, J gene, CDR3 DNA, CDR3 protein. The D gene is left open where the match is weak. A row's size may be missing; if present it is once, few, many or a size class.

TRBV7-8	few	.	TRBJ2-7	TGTGCCAGCAGCTTAGGGGCCGGGGGCCGATCCTACGAGCAGTACTTC	CASSLGAGGRSYEQYF
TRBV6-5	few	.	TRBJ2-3	TGTGCCAGCAGTTACTCGCTACTTGTGGGTGGCACAGATACGCAGTATTTT	CASSYSLLVGGTDTQYF
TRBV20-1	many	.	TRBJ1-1	TGCAGTCGATTCAGGGTCACTGAAGCTTTCTTT	CSRFRVTEAFF
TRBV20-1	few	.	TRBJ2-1	TGCAGTGCTAAAGGACCGGCATACAATGAGCAGTTCTTC	CSAKGPAYNEQFF
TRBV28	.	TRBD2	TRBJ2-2	TGTGCCAGCAGTTTAGCGGGAGGGCCATCCACCGGGGAGCTGTTTTTT	CASSLAGGPSTGELFF
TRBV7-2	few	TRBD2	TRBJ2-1	TGTGCCAGCAGCACCTGGGCAGCGGGAAGCAATGAGCAGTTCTTC	CASSTWAAGSNEQFF
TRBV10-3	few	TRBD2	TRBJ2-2	TGTGCCATCAATGGCGGGGGGTTCGACACCGGGGAGCTGTTTTTT	CAINGGGFDTGELFF
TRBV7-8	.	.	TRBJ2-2	TGTGCCAGCAGCTTCCTACAGGGCACCGGGGAGCTGTTTTTT	CASSFLQGTGELFF
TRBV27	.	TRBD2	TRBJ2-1	TGTGCCAGCAGTAGGCTAGCGGGGCGAAGCTCCTACAATGAGCAGTTCTTC	CASSRLAGRSSYNEQFF
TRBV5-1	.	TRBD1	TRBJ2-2	TGCGCCAGCAGCCCGCGGACAGGAGCCGGGGAGCTGGTTTTT	CASSPRTGAGELVF
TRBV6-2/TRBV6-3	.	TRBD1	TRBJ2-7	TGTGCCAGCAGTATCCCGGGACAGGGGGTCTACGAGCAGTACTTC	CASSIPGQGVYEQYF
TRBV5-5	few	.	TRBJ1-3	TGTGCCAGCAGCTTGGTACAGGGTACCTCTGGAAACACCATATATTTT	CASSLVQGTSGNTIYF
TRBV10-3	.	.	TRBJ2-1	TGTGCCATCAGTGAGTCGAGGGAGGCATACAATGAGCAGTTCTTC	CAISESREAYNEQFF
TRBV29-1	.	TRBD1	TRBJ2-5	TGCAGCATGGGACAGGGGATCGGAGAGACCCAGTACTTC	CSMGQGIGETQYF
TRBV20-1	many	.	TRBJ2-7	TGCAGTGCTAGTGCCACAGGAGCCACGGGCGAGCAGTACTTC	CSASATGATGEQYF
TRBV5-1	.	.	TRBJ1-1	TGCGCCAGCAGCTTGGAATGGGGGTCGCAGCTCGAAGCTTTCTTT	CASSLEWGSQLEAFF
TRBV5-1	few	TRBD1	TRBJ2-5	TGCGCCAGCAGCTTGACGGGACAGGGGAACCAAGAGACCCAGTACTTC	CASSLTGQGNQETQYF
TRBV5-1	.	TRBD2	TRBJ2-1	TGCGCCAGCAGCTTGGGTAGCGGGGACAATGAGCAGTTCTTC	CASSLGSGDNEQFF
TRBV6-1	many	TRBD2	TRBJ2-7	TGTGCCAGCAGTAGAGGGACTAGCGGGTTTAACTACGAGCAGTACTTC	CASSRGTSGFNYEQYF
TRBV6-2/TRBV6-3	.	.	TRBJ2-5	TGTGCCAGCAGTTACCGCCCTCGGCGGGGATATCAAGAGACCCAGTACTTC	CASSYRPRRGYQETQYF
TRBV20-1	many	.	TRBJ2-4	TGCAGTGCTGGGACACCACTAGCCAAAAACATTCAGTACTTC	CSAGTPLAKNIQYF
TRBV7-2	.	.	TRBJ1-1	TGTGCCAGCAGCCCCTGGGAAAACGCGAACACTGAAGCTTTCTTT	CASSPWENANTEAFF
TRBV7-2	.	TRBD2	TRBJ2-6	TGTGCCAGCAGCTTTAGCGGGGGGGCATCTGGGGCCAACGTCCTGACTTTC	CASSFSGGASGANVLTF
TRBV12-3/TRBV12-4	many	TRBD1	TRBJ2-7	TGCGCCAGCAGGGGGACAGGAGCCTACGAGCAGTACTTC	CASRGTGAYEQYF
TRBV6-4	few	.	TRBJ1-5	TGTGCCAGCAGTGAATACAGCACAAATCAGCCCCAGCATTTT	CASSEYSTNQPQHF
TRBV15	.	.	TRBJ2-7	TGTGCCACCAGCAGAGGGTTCGAGCAGTACTTC	CATSRGFEQYF